Included here is one TCR beta chain sequence, with context. CDR1 SGDLS and CDR2 YYNGEE come from the germline V gene. This CDR3 has 17 amino acids. The V gene end was trimmed by 0 bases and the J gene end by 6 bases; junction bases not matched to a gene: 8. Assay used: immunoSEQ multiplex PCR; TCRdb lists only in-frame clones, some missing. This table has roughly 280,000 clones, about 85% appearing once. This entry belongs to a study of blood T cell repertoires in COVID-19. On the study more broadly: From the United States, Italy and Spain came samples of acute and convalescent COVID-19. Sources were T cells, B-cell-depleted T cells, or PBMCs; the material itself was cDNA or gDNA.

Assignment of participants to cohorts was predicated upon participant-reported clinical history. This sequence originates from a woman aged 50 to 65 who had recovered from COVID-19. The rearrangement links TRBV9 to TRBJ2-7; 14 positions agree with TRBD2. Sequencing was done on a sample of PBMCs or T cells enriched from blood (not recorded which). The CDR3 sequence: CASSVVAGLAGVSEQYF. As DNA, the CDR3 is TGTGCCAGCAGCGTAGTGGCGGGACTAGCGGGAGTATCCGAGCAGTACTTC.